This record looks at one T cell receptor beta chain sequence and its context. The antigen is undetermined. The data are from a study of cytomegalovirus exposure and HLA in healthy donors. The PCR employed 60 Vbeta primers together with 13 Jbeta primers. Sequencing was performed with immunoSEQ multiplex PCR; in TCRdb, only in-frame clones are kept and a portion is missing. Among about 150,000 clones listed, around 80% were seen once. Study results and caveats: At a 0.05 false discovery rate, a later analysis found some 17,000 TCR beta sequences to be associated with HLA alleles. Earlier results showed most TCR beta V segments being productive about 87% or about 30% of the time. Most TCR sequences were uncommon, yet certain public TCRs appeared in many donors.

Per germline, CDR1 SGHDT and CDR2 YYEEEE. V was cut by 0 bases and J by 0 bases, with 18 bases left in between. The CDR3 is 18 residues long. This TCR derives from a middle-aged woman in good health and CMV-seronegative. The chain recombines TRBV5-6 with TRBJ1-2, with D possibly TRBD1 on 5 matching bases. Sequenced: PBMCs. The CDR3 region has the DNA TGTGCCAGCAGCTTGGCCCGAGGACGGAGGGGATCTAACTATGGCTACACCTTC. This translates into CASSLARGRRGSNYGYTF.